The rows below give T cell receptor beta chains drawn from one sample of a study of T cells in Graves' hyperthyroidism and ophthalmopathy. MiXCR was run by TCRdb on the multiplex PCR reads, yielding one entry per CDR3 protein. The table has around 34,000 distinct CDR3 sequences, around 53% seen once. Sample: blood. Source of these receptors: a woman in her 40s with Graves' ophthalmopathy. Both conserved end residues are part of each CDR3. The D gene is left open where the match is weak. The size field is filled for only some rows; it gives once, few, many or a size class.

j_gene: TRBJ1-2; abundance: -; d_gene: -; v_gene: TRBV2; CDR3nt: TGTGCCAGCAGAACCTCCGACTATGGCTACACCTTC; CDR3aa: CASRTSDYGYTF
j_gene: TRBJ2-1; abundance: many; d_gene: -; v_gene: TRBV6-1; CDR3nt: TGTGCCAGCAGTACAGGGTTTGAGAATGAGCAGTTCTTC; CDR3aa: CASSTGFENEQFF
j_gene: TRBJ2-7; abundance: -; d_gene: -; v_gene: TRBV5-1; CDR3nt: TGCGCCAGCGGCTTGACGGCTGGGACTTTCCAGATCTACGAGCAGTACTTC; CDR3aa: CASGLTAGTFQIYEQYF
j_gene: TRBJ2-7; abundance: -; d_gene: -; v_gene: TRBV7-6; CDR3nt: TGTGCCAGCAGCTTACGTGGGGGAACCTCCTACGAGCAGTACTTC; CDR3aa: CASSLRGGTSYEQYF
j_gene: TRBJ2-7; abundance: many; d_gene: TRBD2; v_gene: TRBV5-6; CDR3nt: TGTGCCAGCAGTTGGACTAGCGGCGCCTACGAGCAGTACTTC; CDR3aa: CASSWTSGAYEQYF
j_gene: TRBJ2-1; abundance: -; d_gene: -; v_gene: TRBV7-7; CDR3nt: TGTGCCAGCAGCTTAGCTCAGGGCTCTTGTGAGCAGTTCTTC; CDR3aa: CASSLAQGSCEQFF
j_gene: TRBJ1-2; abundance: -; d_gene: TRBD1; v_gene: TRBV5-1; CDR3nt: TGCGCCAGCAGCGAGGGACAGGGAGTCTATGGCTACACCTTC; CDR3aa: CASSEGQGVYGYTF
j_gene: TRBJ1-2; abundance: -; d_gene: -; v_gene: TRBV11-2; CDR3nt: TGTGCCAGCAGCCAAGGGCGGGGACCTAACTATGGCTACACCTTC; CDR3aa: CASSQGRGPNYGYTF
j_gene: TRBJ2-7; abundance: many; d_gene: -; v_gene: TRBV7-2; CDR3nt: TGTGCCAGCAGCCCCGCGGGGACTCAGGCCTACGAGCAGTACTTC; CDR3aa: CASSPAGTQAYEQYF
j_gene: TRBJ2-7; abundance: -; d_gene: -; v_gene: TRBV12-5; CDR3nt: TGTGCTAGTGCCCGCGGGGTCTACGAGCAGTACTTC; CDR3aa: CASARGVYEQYF
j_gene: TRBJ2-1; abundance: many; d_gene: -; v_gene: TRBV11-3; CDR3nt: TGTGCCAGCACATCAGGGAGAGGGGATAGAAATGAGCAGTTCTTC; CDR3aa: CASTSGRGDRNEQFF
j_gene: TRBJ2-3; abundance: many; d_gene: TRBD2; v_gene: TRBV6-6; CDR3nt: TGTGCCAGCAGTTGGGGAGCGGGACGAGAAGATACGCAGTATTTT; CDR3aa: CASSWGAGREDTQYF
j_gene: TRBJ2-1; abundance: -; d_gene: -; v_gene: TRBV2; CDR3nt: TGTGCCAGCGGTAGGGTGAATGAGCAGTTCTTC; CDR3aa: CASGRVNEQFF
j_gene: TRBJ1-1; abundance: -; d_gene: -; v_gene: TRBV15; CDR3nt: TGTGCCACCAGCAGAGGCACTAATTCTAACACTGAAGCTTTCTTT; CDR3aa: CATSRGTNSNTEAFF
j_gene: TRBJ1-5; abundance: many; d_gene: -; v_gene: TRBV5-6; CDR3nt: TGTGCCAGCAGCTTCCGAGGGACCGGCAATCAGCCCCAGCATTTT; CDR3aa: CASSFRGTGNQPQHF
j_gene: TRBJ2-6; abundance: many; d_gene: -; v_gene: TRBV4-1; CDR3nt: TGCGCCAGCAGCCAGGTTACTTCTGGGGCCAACGTCCTGACTTTC; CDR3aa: CASSQVTSGANVLTF
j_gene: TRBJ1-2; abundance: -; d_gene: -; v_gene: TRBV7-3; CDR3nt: TGTGCCAGCAGCTTAATGGGAAATGATGGCTACACCTTC; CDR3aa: CASSLMGNDGYTF
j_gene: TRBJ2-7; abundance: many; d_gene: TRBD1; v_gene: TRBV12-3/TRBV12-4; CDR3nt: TGTGCCAGCAGCGCAGGGACAGGGTCCTACGAGCAGTACTTC; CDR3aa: CASSAGTGSYEQYF
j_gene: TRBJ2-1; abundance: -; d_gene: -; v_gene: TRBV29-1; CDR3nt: TGCAGCGTTGGTGCCGAGCAGTTCTTC; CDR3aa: CSVGAEQFF
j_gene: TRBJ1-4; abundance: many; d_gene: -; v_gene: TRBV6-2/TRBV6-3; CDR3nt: TGTGCCAGCAGTTACCTGGGAGCAACTAATGAAAAACTGTTTTTT; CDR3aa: CASSYLGATNEKLFF
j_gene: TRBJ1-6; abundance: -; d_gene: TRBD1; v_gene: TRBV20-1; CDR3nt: TGCAGTGCTAGAGGACGGACAGGGAGGAGTAATTCACCCCTCCACTTT; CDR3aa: CSARGRTGRSNSPLHF
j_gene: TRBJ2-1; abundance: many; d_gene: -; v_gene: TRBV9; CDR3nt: TGTGCCAGCAGCGTAGCAACATCGAATCGGTACAATGAGCAGTTCTTC; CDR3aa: CASSVATSNRYNEQFF
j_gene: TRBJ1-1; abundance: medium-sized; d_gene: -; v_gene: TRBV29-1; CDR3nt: TGCAGCGCTGTGACAGGCGGTGGTGAAGCTTTCTTT; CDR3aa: CSAVTGGGEAFF
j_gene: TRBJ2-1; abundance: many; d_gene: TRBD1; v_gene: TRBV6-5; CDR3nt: TGTGCCAGCAGTTACTACGGGACAGGGTTCAATGAGCAGTTCTTC; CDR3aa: CASSYYGTGFNEQFF
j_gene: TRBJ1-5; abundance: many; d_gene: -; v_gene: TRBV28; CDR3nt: TGTGCCAGCAGTAACGGGGACGGTGGCAACAATCAGCCCCAGCATTTT; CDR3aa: CASSNGDGGNNQPQHF
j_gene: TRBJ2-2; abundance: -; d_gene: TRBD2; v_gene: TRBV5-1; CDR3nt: TGCGCCAGCAGCCCCAGACTAGCGGGGAACACCGGGGAGCTGTTTTTT; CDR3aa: CASSPRLAGNTGELFF
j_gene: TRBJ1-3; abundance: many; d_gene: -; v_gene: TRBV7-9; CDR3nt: TGTGCCAGCATCCAACCAGAGGGCTCTGGAAACACCATATATTTT; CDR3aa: CASIQPEGSGNTIYF
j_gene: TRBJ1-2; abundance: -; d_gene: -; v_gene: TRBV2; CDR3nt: TGTGCCAGCAGCCCGGAGGGCCGGGGTATATACGGCTACACCTTC; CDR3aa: CASSPEGRGIYGYTF
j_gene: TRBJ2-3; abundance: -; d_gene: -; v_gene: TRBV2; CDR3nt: TGTGCCAGCATTCAGGAGAGCGCATCTAGCACAGATACGCAGTATTTT; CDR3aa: CASIQESASSTDTQYF
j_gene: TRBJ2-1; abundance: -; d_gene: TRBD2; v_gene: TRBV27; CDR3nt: TGTGCCAGCAGTTTATGGCCTAGCGGGGGGGCCCTTGGCAATGAGCAGTTCTTC; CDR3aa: CASSLWPSGGALGNEQFF
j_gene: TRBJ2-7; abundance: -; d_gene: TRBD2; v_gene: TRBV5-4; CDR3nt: TGTGCCAGCAGCCGGCGAGCTAGCGGGGTAGTTGAGCGGTACTTC; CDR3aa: CASSRRASGVVERYF
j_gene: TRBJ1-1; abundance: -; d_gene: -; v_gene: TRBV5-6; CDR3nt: TGTGCCAGCAGCTTGGGGGACCATGGGGGGGGCGGCACTGAAGCTTTCTTT; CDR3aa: CASSLGDHGGGGTEAFF
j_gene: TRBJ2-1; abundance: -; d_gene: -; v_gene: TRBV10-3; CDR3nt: TGTGCCATCATGGGGGATGAGCAGTTCTTC; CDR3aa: CAIMGDEQFF
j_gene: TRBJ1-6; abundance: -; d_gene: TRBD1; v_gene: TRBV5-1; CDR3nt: TGCGCCAGCCGGGACAGCAATTCACCCCTCCACTTT; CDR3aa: CASRDSNSPLHF
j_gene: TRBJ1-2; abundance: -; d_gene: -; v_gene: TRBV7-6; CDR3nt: TGTGCCAGCAGCGCGTGGGGCTATGGTTACACCTTC; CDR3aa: CASSAWGYGYTF
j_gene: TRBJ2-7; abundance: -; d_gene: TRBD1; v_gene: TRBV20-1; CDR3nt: TGCAGTGCTACCAGGACAGGGGACGAGCAGTACTTC; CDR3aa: CSATRTGDEQYF
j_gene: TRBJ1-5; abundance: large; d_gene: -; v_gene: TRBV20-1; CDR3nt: TGCAGTGCTAGAGATGGAGCTCCTAGCAATCAGCCCCAGCATTTT; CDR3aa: CSARDGAPSNQPQHF
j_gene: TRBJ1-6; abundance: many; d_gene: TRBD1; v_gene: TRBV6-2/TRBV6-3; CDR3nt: TGTGCCAGCAGTAGCTACGGGACAGGGTATAATTCACCCCTCCACTTT; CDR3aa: CASSSYGTGYNSPLHF
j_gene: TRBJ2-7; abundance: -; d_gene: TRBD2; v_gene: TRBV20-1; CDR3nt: TGCAGTGCTAGACTAGCGGGGGACTACGAGCAGTACTTC; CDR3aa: CSARLAGDYEQYF
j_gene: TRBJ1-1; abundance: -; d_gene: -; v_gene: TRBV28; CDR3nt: TGTGCCAGCAGTTTAATCGACAGTCTGAACACTGAAGCTTTCTTT; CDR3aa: CASSLIDSLNTEAFF
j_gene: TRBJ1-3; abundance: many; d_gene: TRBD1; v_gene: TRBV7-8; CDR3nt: TGTGCCAGCGGCCTAGGGACAGGCCGGGGAAACACCATATATTTT; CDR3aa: CASGLGTGRGNTIYF
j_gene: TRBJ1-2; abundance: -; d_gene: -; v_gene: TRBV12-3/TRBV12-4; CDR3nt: TGTGCCAGCAGGGCGTTGGAGGTTGACTACACCTTC; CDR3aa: CASRALEVDYTF
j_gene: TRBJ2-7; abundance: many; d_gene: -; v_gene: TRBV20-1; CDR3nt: TGCAGTGCCGTCAATTCAGGAGGCGGCCACGAGCAGTACTTC; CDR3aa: CSAVNSGGGHEQYF
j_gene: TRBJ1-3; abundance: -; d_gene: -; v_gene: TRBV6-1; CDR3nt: TGTGCCAGCAGTGACAGCTCTGGAAACACCATATATTTT; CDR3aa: CASSDSSGNTIYF
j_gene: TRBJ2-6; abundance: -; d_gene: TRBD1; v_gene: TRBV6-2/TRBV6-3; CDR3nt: TGTGCCAGCAGTTATCCGACAGGGGGCTCTGGGGCCAACGTCCTGACTTTC; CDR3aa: CASSYPTGGSGANVLTF
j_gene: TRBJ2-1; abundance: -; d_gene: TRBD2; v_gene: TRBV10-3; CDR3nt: TGTGCCATCAGTGCACTAGCGGGAGAAAATGAGCAGTTCTTC; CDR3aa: CAISALAGENEQFF
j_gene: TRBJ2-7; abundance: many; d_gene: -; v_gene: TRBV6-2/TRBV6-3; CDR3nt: TGTGCCAGCAGACCACACAGGGAGGCCGACGAGCAGTACTTC; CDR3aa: CASRPHREADEQYF
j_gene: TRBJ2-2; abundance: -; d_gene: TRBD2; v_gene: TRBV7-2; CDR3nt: TGTGCCAGCAGCTCGGGACTAGCGGGGGAAGAGGAGCTGTTTTTT; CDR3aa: CASSSGLAGEEELFF
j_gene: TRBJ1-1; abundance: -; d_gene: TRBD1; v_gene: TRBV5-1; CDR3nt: TGCGCCAGCAGCTCTGGACAGGGAAGCATGAACACTGAAGCTTTCTTT; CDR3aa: CASSSGQGSMNTEAFF
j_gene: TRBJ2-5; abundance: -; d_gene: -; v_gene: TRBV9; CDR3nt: TGTGCCAGCAGCGTAGTACTAATAGACTTC; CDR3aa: CASSVVLIDF